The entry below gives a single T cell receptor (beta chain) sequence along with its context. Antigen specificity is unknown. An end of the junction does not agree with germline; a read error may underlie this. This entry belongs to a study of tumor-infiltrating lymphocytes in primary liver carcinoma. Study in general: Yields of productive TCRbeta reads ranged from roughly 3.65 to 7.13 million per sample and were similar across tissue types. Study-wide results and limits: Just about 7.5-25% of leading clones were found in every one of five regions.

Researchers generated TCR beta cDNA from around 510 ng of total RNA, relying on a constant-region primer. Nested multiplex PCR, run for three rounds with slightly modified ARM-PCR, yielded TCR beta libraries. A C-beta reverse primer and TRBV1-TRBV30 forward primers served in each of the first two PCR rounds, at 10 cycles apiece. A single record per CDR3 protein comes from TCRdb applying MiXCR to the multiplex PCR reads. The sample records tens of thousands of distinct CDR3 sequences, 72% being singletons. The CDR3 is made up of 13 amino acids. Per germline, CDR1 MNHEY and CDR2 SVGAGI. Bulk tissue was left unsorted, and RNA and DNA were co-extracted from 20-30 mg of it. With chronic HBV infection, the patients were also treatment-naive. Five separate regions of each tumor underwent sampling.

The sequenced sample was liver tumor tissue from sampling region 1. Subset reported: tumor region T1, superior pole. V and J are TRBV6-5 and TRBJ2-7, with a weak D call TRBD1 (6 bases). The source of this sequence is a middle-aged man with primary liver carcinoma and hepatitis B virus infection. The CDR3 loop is CASRKTGPYEHYF. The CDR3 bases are TGTGCCAGCAGAAAGACAGGCCCCTACGAGCACTACTTC.